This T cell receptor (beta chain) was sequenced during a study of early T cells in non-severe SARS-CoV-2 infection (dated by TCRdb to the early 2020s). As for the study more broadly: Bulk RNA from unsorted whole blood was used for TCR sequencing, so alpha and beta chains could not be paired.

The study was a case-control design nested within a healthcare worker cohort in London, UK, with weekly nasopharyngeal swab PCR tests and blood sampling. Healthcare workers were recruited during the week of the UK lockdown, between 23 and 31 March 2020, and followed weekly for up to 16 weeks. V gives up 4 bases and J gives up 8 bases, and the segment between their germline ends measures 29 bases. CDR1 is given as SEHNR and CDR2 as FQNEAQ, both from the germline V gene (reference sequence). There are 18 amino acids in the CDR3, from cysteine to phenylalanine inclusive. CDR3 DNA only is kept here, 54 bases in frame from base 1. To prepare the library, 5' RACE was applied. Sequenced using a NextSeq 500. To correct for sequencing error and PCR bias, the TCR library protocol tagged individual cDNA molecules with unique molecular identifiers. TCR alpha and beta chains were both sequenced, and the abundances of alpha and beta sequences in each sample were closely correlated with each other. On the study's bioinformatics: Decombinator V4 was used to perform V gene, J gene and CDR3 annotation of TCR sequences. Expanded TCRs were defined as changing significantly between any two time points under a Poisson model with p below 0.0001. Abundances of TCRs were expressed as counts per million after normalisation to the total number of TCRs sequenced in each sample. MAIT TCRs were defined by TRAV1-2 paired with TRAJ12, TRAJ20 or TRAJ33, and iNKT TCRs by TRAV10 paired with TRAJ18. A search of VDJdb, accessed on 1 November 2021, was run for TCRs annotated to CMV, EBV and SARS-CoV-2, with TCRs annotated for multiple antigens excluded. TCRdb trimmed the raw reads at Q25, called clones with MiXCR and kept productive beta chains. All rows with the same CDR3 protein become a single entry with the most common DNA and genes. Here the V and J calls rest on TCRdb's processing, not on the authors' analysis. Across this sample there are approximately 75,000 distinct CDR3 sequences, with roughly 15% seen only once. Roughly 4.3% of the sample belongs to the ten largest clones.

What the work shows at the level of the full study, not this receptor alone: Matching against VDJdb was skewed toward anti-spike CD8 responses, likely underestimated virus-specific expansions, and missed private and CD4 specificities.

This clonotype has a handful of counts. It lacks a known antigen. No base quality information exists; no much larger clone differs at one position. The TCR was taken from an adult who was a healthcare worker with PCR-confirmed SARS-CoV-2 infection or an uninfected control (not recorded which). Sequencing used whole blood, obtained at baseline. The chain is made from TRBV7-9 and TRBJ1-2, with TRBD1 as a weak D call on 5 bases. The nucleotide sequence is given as TGTGCCAGCAGCTCCTTGGGGGTACCGGACTACCATTATGGAGGCTACACCTTC. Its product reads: CASSSLGVPDYHYGGYTF.